This TCR beta chain was retrieved from a study of cytomegalovirus exposure and HLA in healthy donors. Whole-study findings and limits: Productive rates of about 90% or about 30% were seen for most TCR beta V segments in an earlier analysis. The classifier reportedly diagnosed cytomegalovirus status with high specificity and sensitivity. Differences between HLA loci emerged in a later analysis of TCR association rates, with DRB1 most and HLA-C fewest.

A note on this clone: Its antigen remains unidentified.

CDR1 SGHDT and CDR2 YYEEEE come from the germline V gene. V was clipped by 5 bases and J by 5 bases, with 10 bases between them. This CDR3 comprises 13 residues. Primers for the PCR totalled 60 Vbeta and 13 Jbeta. TCRdb keeps only in-frame clones here, not all; method: immunoSEQ multiplex PCR. The table records roughly 98,000 clones, 65% to 80% of them present only once. The gene calls are TRBV5-6 and TRBJ1-4; maybe TRBD1 (6 bases). The sample comprised PBMCs. The clonotype was recovered from a female donor in good health and CMV-seropositive. The CDR3 protein is CASSFQGNEKLFF. The CDR3 DNA sequence: TGTGCCAGCAGTTTTCAGGGGAATGAAAAACTGTTTTTT. Drawing the rest from reference TRBV5-6 and TRBJ1-4, the complete variable domain is DAGVTQSPTHLIKTRGQQVTLRCSPKSGHDTVSWYQQALGQGPQFIFQYYEEEERQRGNFPDRFSGHQFPNYSSELNVNALLLGDSALYLCASSFQGNEKLFFGSGTQLSVL.